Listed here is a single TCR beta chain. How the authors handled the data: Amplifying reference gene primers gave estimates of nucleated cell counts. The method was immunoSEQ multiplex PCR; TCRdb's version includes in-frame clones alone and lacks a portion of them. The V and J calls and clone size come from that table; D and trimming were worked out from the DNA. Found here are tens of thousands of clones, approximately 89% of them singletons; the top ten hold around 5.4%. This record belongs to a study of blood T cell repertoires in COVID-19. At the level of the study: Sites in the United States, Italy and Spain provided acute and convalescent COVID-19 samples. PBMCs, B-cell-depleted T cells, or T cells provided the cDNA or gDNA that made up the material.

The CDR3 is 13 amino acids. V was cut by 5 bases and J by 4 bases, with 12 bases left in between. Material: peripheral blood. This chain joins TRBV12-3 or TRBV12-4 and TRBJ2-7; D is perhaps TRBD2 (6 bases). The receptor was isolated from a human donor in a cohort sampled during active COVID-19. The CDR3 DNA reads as TGTGCCAGCAGTGGGGACTGGAGGTACGAGCAGTACTTC. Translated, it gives CASSGDWRYEQYF.